These 30 T cell receptor beta chains were all obtained from the same sample, sequenced in a study of liver allograft versus peripheral blood T cells. Study background: In transplanted livers, T cell receptor repertoires were compared with those found in the recipients' peripheral blood.

One entry per CDR3 protein results from TCRdb running MiXCR on the reads. The sample consists of some 9,200 distinct CDR3 sequences, over 14% of them appearing once. The receptors were gathered from a human patient who had a liver transplant. A subset of T cells may come from the graft donor.

By proportion, this clonotype is medium-sized. The V and J genes are TRBV7-2 and TRBJ2-7; 9 nucleotides align to TRBD1. The CDR3 extends over 16 amino acids. Germline V gene data show CDR1 as SGHTA and CDR2 as FQGNSA. V was pared by 2 bases and J by 5 bases, with 10 bases of the junction left unmatched. Written as DNA, the CDR3 is TGTGCCAGCAGCTTAATTCTACAGGGGGCTGGGCACGAGCAGTACTTC. Translating it yields CASSLILQGAGHEQYF.

V gene TRBV30 combines with J gene TRBJ1-4; no reliable D call. Germline V lookup: CDR1 GTSNPN, CDR2 SVGIG (reference sequence). The CDR3 spans 13 residues. The V gene lost 7 bases and the J gene lost 7 bases, with 16 bases spanning the gap. The CDR3 loop reads CALTWGGIEKLFF. The DNA for the CDR3 is TGTGCCTTGACATGGGGAGGGATTGAAAAACTGTTTTTT.

About this clonotype: This could be a read error, since a much larger clone is one nucleotide away. The chain links TRBV12-3 or TRBV12-4 to TRBJ1-2; 8 nucleotides match TRBD1. The junction had 6 bases not matched to a gene; V was cut back by 2 bases and J by 1 base. The CDR3 runs to 16 residues. CDR3 DNA sequence: TGTGCCAGCAGTTTAAGGGGGGACAGGAATAACTATGGCTACACCTTC. It yields the protein CASSLRGDRNNYGYTF.

This clonotype came up a few times. The gene calls are TRBV9 and TRBJ2-5; D may match TRBD1 or TRBD2 (5 bases each). Looked up from germline, CDR1 is SGDLS and CDR2 is YYNGEE. V was clipped by 1 base and J by 2 bases, with 15 bases between them. This CDR3 is 16 amino acids long. The CDR3 spells CASSVSRGGWQETQYF. CDR3 sequence (DNA): TGTGCCAGCAGCGTAAGCCGGGGCGGGTGGCAAGAGACCCAGTACTTC.

By frequency in the sample, this clonotype is medium-sized. The rearrangement links TRBV24-1 to TRBJ2-1; D uncertain. The CDR3 contains 14 residues. Trimming left V 2 bases short and J 5 bases short, with 9 bases between. Germline assignment: CDR1 KGHDR and CDR2 SFDVKD. CDR3 sequence: CATSDSQTHNEQFF. CDR3 DNA: TGTGCCACCAGTGATTCTCAGACACACAATGAGCAGTTCTTC.

Many counts were recorded for this clonotype. The chain links TRBV19 to TRBJ2-7, with TRBD2 matching 10 bases. This CDR3 has 13 residues. Germline CDR1 is LNHDA and CDR2 is SQIVND (reference sequence). Germline trimming cut 3 bases from V and 6 bases from J; bases unmatched to any gene: 2. The CDR3 sequence is CASSIRTSGEQYF. The CDR3 DNA reads TGTGCCAGTAGTATTAGGACTAGCGGCGAGCAGTACTTC.

This clonotype was detected only a few times. V and J are TRBV11-2 and TRBJ1-1, with D unresolved. The CDR3 loop spans 13 amino acids. V lost 1 base and J lost 1, with 4 bases in between. Germline V gene data show CDR1 as SGHAT and CDR2 as FQNNGV. CDR3 sequence reads: CASSLARNTEAFF. The CDR3 coding sequence is TGTGCCAGCAGCTTAGCCAGGAACACTGAAGCTTTCTTT.

This clonotype was observed at least ten times. The J gene is TRBJ2-7, the V gene TRBV6-2 or TRBV6-3; no firm D call. The CDR3 covers 16 residues. V lost 0 bases, J lost 2 bases, and 14 bases lay in between. Germline CDR1 reads MNHEY; CDR2 reads SVGEGT. Here the CDR3 reads CASSYSSTKITYEQYF. The CDR3 coding sequence is TGTGCCAGCAGTTACTCCTCCACAAAGATCACCTACGAGCAGTACTTC.

V is TRBV7-9 and J is TRBJ2-3; D not resolved. The CDR3 has 14 amino acids. Germline CDR1 reads SEHNR; CDR2 reads FQNEAQ (reference sequence). V dropped 1 base and J dropped 2 bases, with 7 bases sitting between them. This CDR3 is CASSLVSPTDTQYF. CDR3 DNA: TGTGCCAGCAGCTTAGTATCCCCCACAGATACGCAGTATTTT. Combining the CDR3 with reference TRBV7-9 and TRBJ2-3 gives the whole variable domain DTGVSQNPRHKITKRGQNVTFRCDPISEHNRLYWYRQTLGQGPEFLTYFQNEAQLEKSRLLSDRFSAERPKGSFSTLEIQRTEQGDSAMYLCASSLVSPTDTQYFGPGTRLTVL.

This clonotype is medium-sized (0.01 to 0.1%) by share. V gene TRBV15 combines with J gene TRBJ1-5; D not certain. V lost 3 bases and J 6 bases, leaving 15 bases between the germline ends. The CDR3 is 15 residues long. Germline loops: CDR1 LNHNV, CDR2 YYDKDF (reference sequence). Here the CDR3 reads CATSSLYVSGQPQHF. The CDR3 DNA sequence: TGTGCCACCAGCAGCCTGTACGTCTCAGGTCAGCCCCAGCATTTT.

Details on this clonotype: This clone may be a read error of a much larger clone one base away. The J gene is TRBJ1-5, the V gene TRBV29-1, with D perhaps TRBD1 (6 bases). The CDR3 loop spans 12 amino acids. The germline gives CDR1 SQVTM, CDR2 ANQGSEA. CDR3 nucleotides: TGCAGCGTTGCGGGGGCGAATCAGCCCGAGCATTTT. Protein: CSVAGANQPEHF.

The J gene is TRBJ1-6, the V gene TRBV7-9; D not certain. V was trimmed by 5 bases and J by 9 bases, leaving 8 bases between them. Germline V gene data show CDR1 as SEHNR and CDR2 as FQNEAQ (reference sequence). The CDR3 is 12 amino acids. For the CDR3, the DNA is TGTGCCAGCAGCCGGACGGGTTCACCCCTCCACTTT. Residues: CASSRTGSPLHF. Together with reference TRBV7-9 and TRBJ1-6, the CDR3 gives the full variable domain: DTGVSQNPRHKITKRGQNVTFRCDPISEHNRLYWYRQTLGQGPEFLTYFQNEAQLEKSRLLSDRFSAERPKGSFSTLEIQRTEQGDSAMYLCASSRTGSPLHFGNGTRLTVT.

This clonotype was recorded at least ten times. V is TRBV7-2 and J is TRBJ1-4; D may be TRBD1 (5 bases). Germline values: CDR1 SGHTA, CDR2 FQGNSA. With 1 base removed from V and 7 bases from J, the gap between germline ends came to 19 bases. The CDR3 has 17 residues. The CDR3 coding sequence is TGTGCCAGCAGCTTAGTGGTAGGGCAGGGCGCCGGTGAAAAACTGTTTTTT. Its translation: CASSLVVGQGAGEKLFF.

This clonotype was seen a few times. This chain joins TRBV20-1 and TRBJ2-7; TRBD1 agrees at 7 bases. CDR3 length: 14 amino acids. J lost 6 bases, V lost 6 bases, and 14 bases had no gene match. Germline V gives CDR1 DFQATT, CDR2 SNEGSKA (reference sequence). CDR3 DNA: TGCAGTGCCATACCTCCGACAGGGTTCGGCGAGCAGTACTTC. Amino acids: CSAIPPTGFGEQYF.

This clonotype rates as medium-sized. This chain joins TRBV19 and TRBJ1-1; a possible D gene is TRBD1 (6 bases). Trimming shortened V by 6 bases and J by 5 bases, and 16 bases separated the two germline ends. The CDR3 length is 14 residues. CDR1 and CDR2 from the germline V gene are LNHDA and SQIVND (reference sequence). CDR3 residues: CASRRGGARTEAFF. The DNA for the CDR3 is TGTGCCAGTAGACGGGGGGGCGCGAGGACTGAAGCTTTCTTT.

Sample share makes this clonotype medium-sized. The chain has TRBV7-9 and TRBJ1-6; no definite D call. The CDR3 has 12 residues. Trimming cost V 3 bases and J 12 bases, with 9 bases left between them. Germline CDR1 SEHNR, CDR2 FQNEAQ (reference sequence). As DNA, the CDR3 is TGTGCCAGCAGCTTTGAGGAAGGACCCCTCCACTTT. Translating it yields CASSFEEGPLHF.

This clonotype is medium-sized within its sample. V usage is TRBV6-1 and J usage is TRBJ1-5; D not resolved. V lost 11 bases to trimming and J lost 7 bases, with 21 bases between them. The CDR3 totals 14 residues. Per the germline V gene, CDR1 is MNHNS and CDR2 is SASEGT. The chain's CDR3 is CAARPQLGGQPQHF. CDR3 coding DNA: TGTGCCGCCCGGCCCCAACTAGGAGGGCAGCCCCAGCATTTT.

V is TRBV2 and J is TRBJ1-6, with D perhaps TRBD1 (5 bases). The CDR3 extends over 14 amino acids. Germline CDR1 SNHLY, CDR2 FYNNEI. V was clipped by 8 bases and J by 9 bases, with 17 bases between them. CDR3 loop: CASYNMGGGSPLHF. The CDR3 DNA reads as TGTGCCAGCTATAATATGGGGGGAGGTTCACCCCTCCACTTT.

This clonotype was picked up many times. The rearrangement uses TRBV18 and TRBJ2-3, with D perhaps TRBD1 (6 bases). CDR1 KGHSH and CDR2 LQKENI come from the germline V gene. This CDR3 comprises 15 residues. With 5 bases removed from V and 2 bases from J, the gap between germline ends came to 14 bases. CDR3 amino acids: CASSSLTGLTDTQYF. The CDR3 nucleotides are TGTGCCAGCTCATCTTTGACAGGCCTCACAGATACGCAGTATTTT.

The chain links TRBV28 to TRBJ2-5; D not resolved. V dropped 7 bases and J dropped 4 bases, with 13 bases sitting between them. The CDR3 loop spans 13 amino acids. Germline CDR1 MDHEN, CDR2 SYDVKM. CDR3 coding DNA: TGTGCCAGCACTAGAGAGCAGCGAGAGACCCAGTACTTC. This sequence encodes CASTREQRETQYF.

J is TRBJ1-2 and V is TRBV20-1, with TRBD1 as a possible D gene (6 bases). The V end lost 2 bases, the J end lost 5 bases, and 15 bases lay between the germline ends. Germline V gene sequence: CDR1 DFQATT, CDR2 SNEGSKA (reference sequence). This CDR3 spans 14 amino acids. The CDR3 region is CSARPKEGVYGYTF. In DNA form, the CDR3 reads TGCAGTGCTAGACCGAAGGAGGGGGTATATGGCTACACCTTC.

In its sample, this clonotype ranks as medium-sized (0.01 to 0.1%). V gene TRBV28 combines with J gene TRBJ2-3; D unresolved. This CDR3 contains 17 residues. V was pared by 5 bases and J by 0 bases, with 18 bases between. Germline loops: CDR1 MDHEN, CDR2 SYDVKM. DNA for the CDR3: TGTGCCAGCAGTCAACTTGATGGGCACCTAAGCACAGATACGCAGTATTTT. Protein product: CASSQLDGHLSTDTQYF. Based on the CDR3 plus reference TRBV28 and TRBJ2-3, the full variable domain is DVKVTQSSRYLVKRTGEKVFLECVQDMDHENMFWYRQDPGLGLRLIYFSYDVKMKEKGDIPEGYSVSREKKERFSLILESASTNQTSMYLCASSQLDGHLSTDTQYFGPGTRLTVL.

By share, this clonotype ranks as medium-sized (0.01 to 0.1%). The chain has TRBV30 and TRBJ2-7; no reliable D call. The CDR3 runs 18 residues. The V and J ends lost 0 bases and 0 bases respectively, with 21 bases between them. CDR1 is GTSNPN and CDR2 is SVGIG in the germline V gene (reference sequence). The CDR3 DNA reads TGTGCCTGGAGTGTACCTGGGCATCACCGCCGGAGCTCCTACGAGCAGTACTTC. Its protein is CAWSVPGHHRRSSYEQYF.

This clonotype was seen a handful of times. The J gene is TRBJ2-7, the V gene TRBV5-6; the D is unclear. Germline assignment: CDR1 SGHDT and CDR2 YYEEEE. The CDR3 has 12 residues. Trimming removed 1 base at V and 5 bases at J, with 7 bases between. CDR3 protein: CASSLFGHEQYF. The CDR3 DNA is TGTGCCAGCAGCTTGTTTGGCCACGAGCAGTACTTC.

This clonotype showed up just a few times. The chain carries TRBV7-2 and TRBJ2-7, with D uncertain. Germline V gene data show CDR1 as SGHTA and CDR2 as FQGNSA. Between the trimmed V and J ends, which lost 3 bases and 4 bases, there was a span of 7 bases. CDR3 length: 12 amino acids. In DNA form, the CDR3 reads TGTGCCAGCAGCTTCCAGGTTTACGAGCAGTACTTC. Amino acid sequence: CASSFQVYEQYF.

Notes on this clonotype: This may be a read error, as it is one base from a much larger clone. The chain joins TRBV19 to TRBJ2-7, with D perhaps matching TRBD2 (6 bases). CDR1 and CDR2 from the germline V gene are LNHDA and SQIVND (reference sequence). This CDR3 is built from 14 residues. The CDR3 DNA is TGTACCAGTCGCGACGGGAGCGGAACCTACGAGCAGTACTTC. Protein: CTSRDGSGTYEQYF.

The chain links TRBV20-1 to TRBJ1-5, with a tentative D call TRBD1 (5 bases). This CDR3 spans 14 amino acids. Trimming shortened V by 3 bases and J by 3 bases, and 12 bases separated the two germline ends. Per germline, CDR1 DFQATT and CDR2 SNEGSKA (reference sequence). The CDR3 nucleotides are TGCAGTGCTAGTACAGGTACGAACAATCAGCCCCAGCATTTT. This sequence encodes CSASTGTNNQPQHF.

Sample share makes this clonotype medium-sized. The CDR3 sequence: CASSLRDRQPQHF. CDR3 DNA: TGTGCCAGCAGCTTACGGGACCGTCAGCCCCAGCATTTT. This chain connects TRBV7-9 to TRBJ1-5, with a weak D call TRBD1 (5 bases). Germline V gene lookup returns CDR1 SEHNR and CDR2 FQNEAQ (reference sequence). With 2 bases removed from V and 6 bases from J, the gap between germline ends came to 8 bases. This CDR3 region has 13 residues.

The chain employs TRBV2 and TRBJ2-2; D is possibly TRBD2 (5 bases). CDR3 size: 14 residues. CDR1 is SNHLY and CDR2 is FYNNEI in the germline V gene. Deletions cut 2 bases from V and 6 bases from J, with 10 bases between. CDR3 sequence: CASSERVRAGELFF. CDR3 nucleotide sequence: TGTGCCAGCAGTGAAAGGGTGAGGGCCGGGGAGCTGTTTTTT.

This chain joins TRBV5-4 and TRBJ2-3; D call uncertain. V was clipped by 2 bases and J by 2 bases, with 15 bases between them. This CDR3 contains 16 residues. Per germline, CDR1 SGHNT and CDR2 YYREEE (reference sequence). The CDR3 nucleotides read TGTGCCAGCAGCTTAGACGGCGGCCGTGACACAGATACGCAGTATTTT. Translating it yields CASSLDGGRDTDTQYF. Combining the CDR3 with reference TRBV5-4 and TRBJ2-3 gives the whole variable domain ETGVTQSPTHLIKTRGQQVTLRCSSQSGHNTVSWYQQALGQGPQFIFQYYREEENGRGNFPPRFSGLQFPNYSSELNVNALELDDSALYLCASSLDGGRDTDTQYFGPGTRLTVL.